One sample yielded the 28 T cell receptor beta chains listed below, sequenced in a study of technical replicates of blood from four donors (TCRdb year 2017). Libraries were built with the immunoSEQ multiplex PCR assay. Entries here come from immuneACCESS through TCRdb and include only in-frame sequences with V and J called. Some clones fail to appear in such tables; in the studies checked, an unresolved V gene covers under half of the shortfall, and the cause of the remainder is unknown. Counted in this sample were about 59,000 clones; 90% to 95% of them appeared once. Jointly, the top ten make up over 4% of the sample. The specimen was PBMCs. These receptor sequences come from a human donor in good health. Some clones in this sample may be carry-over from other donors' samples.

V usage is TRBV2 and J usage is TRBJ1-1; TRBD1 might be the D (6 bases). CDR1 and CDR2 from the germline V gene are SNHLY and FYNNEI. The CDR3 is 14 residues long. V was trimmed by 2 bases and J by 5 bases, leaving 12 bases between them. This chain's CDR3 is CASSERGSGTEAFF. The CDR3 nucleotides read TGTGCCAGCAGTGAAAGGGGGTCGGGAACTGAAGCTTTCTTT.

The genes are TRBV7-2 and TRBJ1-1; 8 bases are a match to TRBD1. The CDR3 runs 14 residues. With V trimmed by 8 bases and J by 3 bases, 8 bases remained unmatched. Germline CDR1 is SGHTA and CDR2 is FQGNSA. The CDR3 nucleotides read TGTGCCAGCGGACCAGGGACAGGACACACTGAAGCTTTCTTT. It codes for CASGPGTGHTEAFF.

This chain uses TRBV7-3 with TRBJ2-1; possible D gene TRBD1, 5 bases. The length of the CDR3 is 16 residues. The V and J ends lost 0 bases and 1 base respectively, with 10 bases between them. Germline assignment: CDR1 SGHTA and CDR2 FQGTGA. The CDR3 DNA sequence: TGTGCCAGCAGCTTAACGTACGACAGTTCCTACAATGAGCAGTTCTTC. This codes for CASSLTYDSSYNEQFF.

The rearrangement uses TRBV30 and TRBJ2-7; D gene ambiguous. This CDR3 spans 13 amino acids. Trimming removed 1 base from V and 5 bases from J, with 12 bases in between. Germline CDR1 and CDR2: GTSNPN and SVGIG (reference sequence). CDR3 bases: TGTGCCTGGAGTGCCGGTCTGCGAAACGAGCAGTACTTC. Encoded protein: CAWSAGLRNEQYF.

The V gene is TRBV25-1, the J gene TRBJ2-5; 9 nucleotides agree with TRBD1. The V segment lost 3 bases and the J segment 4 bases; nucleotides outside the gene matches: 6. The CDR3 is 15 amino acids. Germline V lookup: CDR1 MGHDK, CDR2 SYGVNS. The DNA of the CDR3 is TGTGCCAGCAGTGAGGGAGACAGGGGGACAGAGACCCAGTACTTC. Residues: CASSEGDRGTETQYF.

V is TRBV6-5 and J is TRBJ1-1; TRBD1 is a possible D gene (6 bases). Germline assignment: CDR1 MNHEY and CDR2 SVGAGI. Trimming took off 11 bases at V and 0 bases at J, with 13 bases between the two ends. This CDR3 is built from 13 residues. The CDR3 DNA reads as TGTGCCGCGGGGGGCTACATGAACACTGAAGCTTTCTTT. This translates into CAAGGYMNTEAFF.

V and J are TRBV4-1 and TRBJ2-7; 7 bases fit TRBD1. This CDR3 has 15 amino acids. V was pared by 2 bases and J by 0 bases, with 4 bases of the junction left unmatched. The germline CDR1 and CDR2 sequences are MGHRA and YSYEKL. The CDR3 nucleotides are TGCGCCAGCAGCCAAACGACAGGGAGCTCCTACGAGCAGTACTTC. This codes for CASSQTTGSSYEQYF.

The chain joins TRBV29-1 to TRBJ2-7, with D possibly being TRBD2 (5 bases). Germline CDR1 and CDR2: SQVTM and ANQGSEA. The CDR3 contains 12 residues. V lost 5 bases, J lost 5 bases, and 13 bases lay in between. CDR3 sequence reads: CSVPEGANEQYF. CDR3 nucleotide sequence: TGCAGCGTTCCCGAGGGTGCAAACGAGCAGTACTTC.

This chain connects TRBV5-3 to TRBJ1-2, with D unresolved. TRBV5-3 is an ORF; its function is uncertain. The CDR3 length is 12 residues. The V end lost 8 bases, the J end lost 1 base, and 9 bases lay between the germline ends. The CDR3 nucleotides read TGTGCCAGGTCTTACTTTAACTATGGCTACACCTTC. Its protein is CARSYFNYGYTF.

This chain connects TRBV2 to TRBJ1-1, with D tentatively TRBD1 (5 bases). Germline loops: CDR1 SNHLY, CDR2 FYNNEI. The length of the CDR3 is 14 residues. Trimming removed 2 bases at V and 4 bases at J, with 11 bases between. The DNA of the CDR3 is TGTGCCAGCAGTGAATTAGACGGGGGCACTGAAGCTTTCTTT. Encoded protein: CASSELDGGTEAFF.

Only one count was recorded for this clone. The V gene is TRBV14, the J gene TRBJ2-1; tentatively, D is TRBD1 (6 bases). The germline V gene encodes CDR1 SGHDN and CDR2 FVKESK. The V end was cut by 5 bases, the J end by 8 bases, with 16 bases between. The CDR3 runs to 14 residues. CDR3: CASSKDLRGYEQFF. The CDR3 DNA is TGTGCCAGCAGCAAGGACCTCAGGGGCTATGAGCAGTTCTTC.

This clone was observed once. This sequence joins TRBV9 and TRBJ2-2; 8 bases match TRBD1. The ends lost 3 bases at V and 4 bases at J; junction bases unmatched: 5. The CDR3 loop spans 15 amino acids. Germline-derived CDR1 and CDR2 are SGDLS and YYNGEE. The CDR3 here is CASSAGTGSTGELFF. CDR3 bases: TGTGCCAGCAGCGCCGGGACAGGAAGCACCGGGGAGCTGTTTTTT.

This clone was observed a single time. The chain couples TRBV29-1 to TRBJ2-3; possibly TRBD1 for D (6 bases). Deletions cut 4 bases from V and 3 bases from J, with 8 bases between. Germline lookup yields CDR1 SQVTM and CDR2 ANQGSEA. The CDR3 extends over 12 amino acids. The CDR3 DNA reads as TGCAGCGTTGTCCAGGGGACAGATACGCAGTATTTT. The encoded protein is CSVVQGTDTQYF.

This clone occurred once. The gene calls are TRBV30 and TRBJ2-3, with TRBD2 identical over 12 bases. The CDR3 is 11 amino acids. Germline CDR1 reads GTSNPN; CDR2 reads SVGIG (reference sequence). The CDR3 region has the DNA TGTGCGGGACTAGCGGGAGATACGCAGTATTTT. Its translation is CAGLAGDTQYF.

This clone has only one observation. The CDR3 here is CASSQLSGNTIYF. CDR3 sequence (DNA): TGTGCCAGCAGCCAACTCTCTGGAAACACCATATATTTT. This sequence joins TRBV7-3 and TRBJ1-3; no clear D gene. V lost 5 bases and J lost 0, with 5 bases in between. The CDR3 runs 13 residues. Per germline, CDR1 SGHTA and CDR2 FQGTGA.

The rearrangement links TRBV2 to TRBJ1-1; TRBD1 aligns across 7 bases. This CDR3 has 14 amino acids. The junction had 6 bases not matched to a gene; V was cut back by 7 bases and J by 1 base. The germline CDR1 and CDR2 sequences are SNHLY and FYNNEI. CDR3 sequence reads: CASILDRANTEAFF. CDR3 bases: TGTGCCAGCATCCTTGACAGGGCGAACACTGAAGCTTTCTTT.

The J gene is TRBJ1-1, the V gene TRBV5-8; D is uncertain. The CDR3 loop spans 14 amino acids. From germline, CDR1 is SGHTS and CDR2 YDEGEE. V was pared by 0 bases and J by 0 bases, with 6 bases between. The CDR3 DNA is TGTGCCAGCAGCTTGGTCTGGCTGAACACTGAAGCTTTCTTT. It is translated as CASSLVWLNTEAFF.

V and J are TRBV10-3 and TRBJ2-3, with unresolved D. The CDR3 consists of 12 residues. V lost 0 bases to trimming and J lost 4 bases, with 2 bases between them. From germline, CDR1 is ENHRY and CDR2 SYGVKD. The CDR3 reads CAISESADTQYF. The DNA of the CDR3 is TGTGCCATCAGTGAGTCCGCAGATACGCAGTATTTT.

The chain uses TRBV5-1 and TRBJ1-4; D gene unclear. The length of the CDR3 is 14 residues. Per the germline V gene, CDR1 is SGHRS and CDR2 is YFSETQ. Trimming stripped 0 bases from V and 8 bases from J, with 11 bases between. CDR3 coding DNA: TGCGCCAGCAGCTTGGTGAACAGATGGGAAAAACTGTTTTTT. This sequence encodes CASSLVNRWEKLFF.

V and J are TRBV2 and TRBJ2-2, with D possibly TRBD1 on 5 matching bases. This CDR3 contains 14 residues. The ends were cut back, 6 bases at V and 2 bases at J, with 10 bases in the middle. Germline V gene data show CDR1 as SNHLY and CDR2 as FYNNEI. Here the CDR3 reads CASSRDRNTGELFF. The CDR3 DNA reads as TGTGCCAGCAGCCGAGACAGAAACACCGGGGAGCTGTTTTTT.

V and J are TRBV18 and TRBJ2-3, with D perhaps TRBD2 (5 bases). V lost 2 bases, J lost 2 bases, and 11 bases lay in between. CDR1 KGHSH and CDR2 LQKENI come from the germline V gene. CDR3 length: 15 residues. CDR3 protein: CASSPTRTDTDTQYF. CDR3 nucleotides: TGTGCCAGCTCACCAACCCGGACTGACACAGATACGCAGTATTTT.

This clone appeared once. The identical CDR3 is also encoded by other nucleotide sequences in the sample. This chain uses TRBV7-3 with TRBJ1-1; D might be TRBD1 (5 bases). Trimming stripped 0 bases from V and 5 bases from J, with 7 bases between. Germline V CDR1 and CDR2: SGHTA, FQGTGA. CDR3 size: 13 residues. This CDR3 is CASSLTGVTEAFF. The CDR3 DNA follows: TGTGCCAGCAGCTTAACAGGGGTAACTGAAGCTTTCTTT.

This rearrangement joins TRBV6-5 to TRBJ2-1; D is ambiguous. The germline gives CDR1 MNHEY, CDR2 SVGAGI. The CDR3 length is 16 residues. The ends were cut back, 0 bases at V and 4 bases at J, with 13 bases in the middle. CDR3 amino acids: CASSYSPGNPYNEQFF. The CDR3 DNA sequence: TGTGCCAGCAGTTACTCCCCAGGAAACCCTTACAATGAGCAGTTCTTC.

The gene calls are TRBV7-3 and TRBJ2-2; 15 positions agree with TRBD2. With 5 bases clipped from V and 5 bases from J, the junction kept 6 bases outside the gene matches. The CDR3 has 17 residues. Germline V gives CDR1 SGHTA, CDR2 FQGTGA. As DNA, the CDR3 is TGTGCCAGCAGCGAAAGGACTAGCGGGAGGGGAACCGGGGAGCTGTTTTTT. This sequence encodes CASSERTSGRGTGELFF.

Here the CDR3 DNA reads TGTGCCAGCAGTTTACACGGGAGTAACTATGGCTACACCTTC. Translating gives CASSLHGSNYGYTF. The gene calls are TRBV27 and TRBJ1-2, with D uncertain. V shed 2 bases and J shed 1 base, with 8 bases lying between them. The CDR3 is 14 residues long. Germline CDR1 reads MNHEY; CDR2 reads SMNVEV (reference sequence).

The chain joins TRBV7-2 to TRBJ2-3; 12 bases agree with TRBD2. Per the germline V gene, CDR1 is SGHTA and CDR2 is FQGNSA. Losses at the gene ends were 1 base for V and 0 bases for J; bases not matched to a gene: 8. The CDR3 runs 19 residues. Written as DNA, the CDR3 is TGTGCCAGCAGCTTAGACGGGCTAGCGGGGGGGATTAGCACAGATACGCAGTATTTT. As protein: CASSLDGLAGGISTDTQYF.

V usage is TRBV10-2 and J usage is TRBJ2-7, with 13 positions matching TRBD2. The length of the CDR3 is 14 residues. Germline CDR1 is WSHSY and CDR2 is SAAADI. With 8 bases clipped from V and 3 bases from J, the junction kept 4 bases outside the gene matches. In DNA form, the CDR3 reads TGCGCCAGCGCGGGACTAGCGGGGTTCTACGAGCAGTACTTC. Its translation: CASAGLAGFYEQYF.

The chain employs TRBV18 and TRBJ1-2; perhaps TRBD1 as D (6 bases). Germline V gives CDR1 KGHSH, CDR2 LQKENI. The V and J ends lost 1 base and 6 bases respectively, with 9 bases between them. This CDR3 region has 13 residues. For the CDR3, the DNA is TGTGCCAGCTCACCACTGGGGGCTGATGGCTACACCTTC. It is translated as CASSPLGADGYTF.